This TCR beta chain emerged from a study of vaccination and CD4 T cells after COVID-19. Study in general: Median draw time for post-COVID samples was more than 80 days post-diagnosis (range 35 to 161). Study-wide findings and caveats: Convalescent patient numbers were relatively low, with no early post-infection timepoints.

Each CDR3 protein is one row after TCRdb ran MiXCR on the PCR reads. The profile covers approximately 40,000 distinct CDR3 sequences, with around 39% appearing a single time and roughly 6.2% taken by the ten largest. Time point indicated: late sampling 161 to 241 days after vaccination in three convalescent patients. This clonotype was detected only a few times. The antigen is undetermined. The starting material was CD4+ T cells from blood, obtained about 7 months after SARS-CoV-2 vaccination. The source of this sequence is a human donor who had recovered from COVID-19.

The CDR3 reads CASRPGGGTIYGYTF. The DNA of the CDR3 is TGTGCCAGCCGACCCGGAGGGGGAACTATATATGGCTACACCTTC. The chain combines TRBV19 with TRBJ1-2; tentatively, D is TRBD1 (6 bases). Germline CDR1 reads LNHDA; CDR2 reads SQIVND (reference sequence). Trimming stripped 9 bases from V and 5 bases from J, with 22 bases between. This CDR3 is built from 15 residues.